These 5 T cell receptor beta chains were sequenced from one sample in a study of blood T cell repertoires in COVID-19. Sequenced by immunoSEQ multiplex PCR; TCRdb stores in-frame clones only, minus some. Of under 300,000 clones listed, roughly 82% are singletons. Sequenced input: peripheral blood. The receptor source for this set is an elderly woman with active or convalescent COVID-19.

CDR3 sequence reads: CASSLDGREGIHETQYF. The DNA for the CDR3 is TGTGCCAGCAGCTTAGATGGGAGGGAGGGCATCCACGAGACCCAGTACTTC. The genes are TRBV7-9 and TRBJ2-5, with TRBD2 matching over 7 bases. Trimming cost V 1 base and J 5 bases; bases outside gene matches: 13. CDR1 and CDR2 from the germline V gene are SEHNR and FQNEAQ (reference sequence). The CDR3 is 17 residues long.

This clone was counted once. The rearrangement uses TRBV19 and TRBJ1-3, with D unclear. The V gene's germline CDR1 is LNHDA and CDR2 SQIVND (reference sequence). V gave up 3 bases and J gave up 4 bases, with 13 bases separating them. The CDR3 spans 15 residues. The CDR3 DNA sequence: TGTGCCAGTAGTATTCCTCCGAGTCGCGGAAACACCATATATTTT. The encoded protein is CASSIPPSRGNTIYF.

This chain connects TRBV30 to TRBJ1-5, with a weak D call TRBD1 (6 bases). V lost 2 bases and J 2 bases, leaving 16 bases between the germline ends. In germline, CDR1 is GTSNPN, CDR2 SVGIG (reference sequence). The CDR3 length is 16 residues. The CDR3 nucleotides are TGTGCCTGGAGTCCCCCAGGGGTCCCCGGCAATCAGCCCCAGCATTTT. This codes for CAWSPPGVPGNQPQHF.

The gene calls are TRBV9 and TRBJ2-2; D might be TRBD1 (6 bases). CDR1 is SGDLS and CDR2 is YYNGEE in the germline V gene. This CDR3 has 17 amino acids. The V and J ends lost 0 bases and 5 bases respectively, with 17 bases between them. The chain's CDR3 is CASSVATGTHNTGELFF. The CDR3 bases are TGTGCCAGCAGCGTAGCGACCGGGACACACAATACCGGGGAGCTGTTTTTT.

This clone occurred once. The chain joins TRBV30 to TRBJ1-1; D is uncertain. Trimming took 0 bases from V and 1 from J, leaving 6 bases between them. Germline loops: CDR1 GTSNPN, CDR2 SVGIG (reference sequence). The CDR3 contains 13 residues. For the CDR3, the DNA is TGTGCCTGGAGTGTCGGTTGGAACACTGAAGCTTTCTTT. It is translated as CAWSVGWNTEAFF.